This paragraph reports one T cell receptor (beta chain). This clone's antigen is unknown. No per-base quality is available; no much larger clone lies one base away. The immunoSEQ Assay, a bias-controlled multiplex PCR, was used to amplify TCRbeta CDR3 regions from genomic DNA. Turning to the authors' computational methods: The number of nucleated cells in each sample was estimated from the amplification of reference gene primers within the assay. Sequence reads were collapsed and filtered to measure the absolute abundance of every unique TCRbeta CDR3 rearrangement. For each sample, productive Simpson clonality was calculated by taking the square root of Simpson's diversity index across productive rearrangements. This immuneACCESS table, as held by TCRdb, lists in-frame sequences with V and J called but not all clones. Of the missing ones, under half trace to an unresolved V gene in checked studies; the others have no known cause. Clone size and V and J calls were adopted from that table, with D and trimming inferred from the DNA. The sample profile shows approximately 200,000 clones; about 86% of them were found once. Jointly, the top ten make up approximately 4.8% of the sample.

For CDR1 and CDR2, the germline V gene (reference sequence) lists LNHDA and SQIVND. There are 14 amino acids in the CDR3, from cysteine to phenylalanine inclusive. Left in the record is the CDR3 DNA by itself, 42 bases read in frame from the first base. Here V drops 2 bases and J drops 5 bases, and the junction holds 4 bases not matched to any gene. Enrolling through a virtual design, the prospective study's participants ranged in age from roughly 18 to 90 years and lived across roughly 23 United States geographic areas. Cohort assignment in the prospective study relied on participant-reported clinical history from a screening survey and a study questionnaire. Exposed participants had been in contact, within 2 weeks of entering the study, with a person who had a PCR-confirmed or clinician-diagnosed case of COVID-19. In the prospective study, mobile phlebotomists collected whole blood, serum and a nasopharyngeal or oropharyngeal swab from each participant. Participants in the prospective study had the option to provide additional blood draws and questionnaires over a roughly 2-month period. Before DNA extraction, blood samples from the prospective study were shipped at room temperature or frozen.

The source of the sample is a study of blood T cell repertoires in COVID-19 (dated by TCRdb to between 2020 and 2021). About the investigation overall: The collaborator samples originated in the United States, Italy and Spain and spanned the acute and convalescent phases of COVID-19. The prospective study material was composed of cDNA or gDNA derived from T cells, B-cell-depleted T cells, or PBMCs. Subjects who had been exposed to COVID-19, were actively infected with it, or had recovered from it provided the deeply sampled blood TCRbeta repertoires that made up the dataset. The repertoires were released in a freely available public database meant as a resource for research on the immune response to SARS-CoV-2. The samples were drawn from the first 160 participants of the ongoing ImmuneRACE study and from 1,254 subjects provided by 6 global collaborators. A de-identified subject ID, COVID-19 status, age in years and sex were almost always included in the sample metadata. Where available, HLA class I and class II types were taken from metadata supplied by the sample provider and were not determined by assay-based typing.

Study-level results and caveats: How much clinical and demographic metadata was included differed by source and by participant, and the metadata was provided uncurated.

Recombination connected TRBV19 to TRBJ1-2; 8 central nucleotides agree with TRBD1. The TCR sequence derives from a woman in her 30s who had been exposed to COVID-19. Source material: PBMCs or T cells enriched from blood (not recorded which). The DNA sequence follows: TGTGCCAGTAGTATACAGGGGGCTCATTATGGCTACACCTTC. It encodes CASSIQGAHYGYTF.